This is a list of T cell receptor beta chains from one sample in a study of shared clonotypes between healthy human individuals. TCRdb keeps only in-frame clones here, not all; method: immunoSEQ multiplex PCR. The sample yields millions of clones, roughly 92% seen once. Sequences were obtained from naive CD4+ T cells sorted from blood. The receptors were sampled from a young man in good health. Each CDR3 is given with its conserved first and last residue. The order of the fields is CDR3 protein, CDR3 DNA, D gene, J gene, V gene, clone size, CDR3 length. D genes are given only for firm matches. Not every row has a clone size; where given, it reads once, few, many or a size class.

CDR3 protein: CASSGPYPLHF
CDR3 DNA: TGCGCCAGCAGTGGCCCTTACCCCCTCCACTTT
D gene: .
J gene: TRBJ1-6
V gene: TRBV10-2
clone size: .
CDR3 length: 11

CDR3 protein: CASSATGDNQPQHF
CDR3 DNA: TGTGCCAGTAGCGCGACAGGGGACAATCAGCCCCAGCATTTT
D gene: TRBD1
J gene: TRBJ1-5
V gene: TRBV19
clone size: .
CDR3 length: 14

CDR3 protein: CASSQGAARSSYNSPLHF
CDR3 DNA: TGCGCCAGCAGCCAAGGGGCGGCAAGGAGCTCCTATAATTCACCCCTCCACTTT
D gene: .
J gene: TRBJ1-6
V gene: TRBV4-1
clone size: .
CDR3 length: 18

CDR3 protein: CASSLGQGFRGYTF
CDR3 DNA: TGTGCCAGCAGCTTAGGACAGGGGTTTCGTGGCTACACCTTC
D gene: TRBD1
J gene: TRBJ1-2
V gene: TRBV13
clone size: .
CDR3 length: 14

CDR3 protein: CASSTPGGNTGELFF
CDR3 DNA: TGTGCCAGCAGCACACCGGGGGGGAACACCGGGGAGCTGTTTTTT
D gene: TRBD2
J gene: TRBJ2-2
V gene: TRBV9
clone size: .
CDR3 length: 15

CDR3 protein: CASRDTRSYGYTF
CDR3 DNA: TGTGCCAGCAGGGACACAAGGTCGTATGGCTACACCTTC
D gene: .
J gene: TRBJ1-2
V gene: TRBV6-1
clone size: .
CDR3 length: 13

CDR3 protein: CSAQGQGNYGYTF
CDR3 DNA: TGCAGCGCTCAAGGACAGGGGAATTATGGCTACACCTTC
D gene: TRBD1
J gene: TRBJ1-2
V gene: TRBV29-1
clone size: .
CDR3 length: 13

CDR3 protein: CASSAAGVGTLHF
CDR3 DNA: TGTGCCAGCAGCGCCGCGGGGGTTGGCACCCTCCACTTT
D gene: .
J gene: TRBJ1-6
V gene: TRBV2
clone size: few
CDR3 length: 13

CDR3 protein: CASSLGQSGANVLTF
CDR3 DNA: TGCGCCAGCAGCTTGGGGCAGTCTGGGGCCAACGTCCTGACTTTC
D gene: .
J gene: TRBJ2-6
V gene: TRBV5-1
clone size: .
CDR3 length: 15

CDR3 protein: CATKGETGGHYGYTF
CDR3 DNA: TGTGCCACAAAAGGGGAAACTGGGGGCCACTATGGCTACACCTTC
D gene: .
J gene: TRBJ1-2
V gene: TRBV2
clone size: .
CDR3 length: 15

CDR3 protein: CSVVGDPYEQYF
CDR3 DNA: TGCAGCGTTGTTGGGGACCCCTACGAGCAGTACTTC
D gene: .
J gene: TRBJ2-7
V gene: TRBV29-1
clone size: .
CDR3 length: 12

CDR3 protein: CASSKPGQGMGETQYF
CDR3 DNA: TGCGCCAGCAGCAAGCCGGGACAGGGGATGGGAGAGACCCAGTACTTC
D gene: TRBD1
J gene: TRBJ2-5
V gene: TRBV5-1
clone size: .
CDR3 length: 16

CDR3 protein: CASSARQVNTEAFF
CDR3 DNA: TGTGCCAGCAGCGCCCGACAGGTGAACACTGAAGCTTTCTTT
D gene: .
J gene: TRBJ1-1
V gene: TRBV7-2
clone size: .
CDR3 length: 14

CDR3 protein: CASYRGPGTQYF
CDR3 DNA: TGTGCCAGCTACCGGGGTCCGGGGACCCAGTACTTC
D gene: .
J gene: TRBJ2-5
V gene: TRBV5-6
clone size: .
CDR3 length: 12

CDR3 protein: CASSLGGTGLGQPQHF
CDR3 DNA: TGTGCCAGCAGCTTGGGAGGGACAGGGCTGGGCCAGCCCCAGCATTTT
D gene: TRBD1
J gene: TRBJ1-5
V gene: TRBV5-5
clone size: .
CDR3 length: 16

CDR3 protein: CASSFDGNSPLHF
CDR3 DNA: TGTGCCAGCAGCTTCGACGGTAATTCACCCCTCCACTTT
D gene: .
J gene: TRBJ1-6
V gene: TRBV7-6
clone size: .
CDR3 length: 13

CDR3 protein: CASSQSRTTGINGNTIYF
CDR3 DNA: TGCGCCAGCAGCCAGAGTAGGACGACAGGGATAAATGGAAACACCATATATTTT
D gene: TRBD1
J gene: TRBJ1-3
V gene: TRBV4-1
clone size: .
CDR3 length: 18

CDR3 protein: CASRVTGPSYEQYF
CDR3 DNA: TGTGCCAGCAGGGTGACAGGGCCCTCCTACGAGCAGTACTTC
D gene: TRBD1
J gene: TRBJ2-7
V gene: TRBV11-2
clone size: .
CDR3 length: 14

CDR3 protein: CASSVYSGTEAFF
CDR3 DNA: TGCGCCAGCAGCGTTTACAGTGGCACTGAAGCTTTCTTT
D gene: .
J gene: TRBJ1-1
V gene: TRBV4-3
clone size: .
CDR3 length: 13

CDR3 protein: CASSSGTGATEAFF
CDR3 DNA: TGTGCCAGTAGTTCCGGGACAGGGGCAACTGAAGCTTTCTTT
D gene: TRBD1
J gene: TRBJ1-1
V gene: TRBV19
clone size: .
CDR3 length: 14

CDR3 protein: CASSLYPGGATNEKLFF
CDR3 DNA: TGTGCCAGCAGTTTATACCCAGGGGGAGCAACTAATGAAAAACTGTTTTTT
D gene: TRBD1
J gene: TRBJ1-4
V gene: TRBV28
clone size: .
CDR3 length: 17

CDR3 protein: CAWSVQERTEAFF
CDR3 DNA: TGTGCCTGGAGTGTACAAGAGCGCACTGAAGCTTTCTTT
D gene: .
J gene: TRBJ1-1
V gene: TRBV30
clone size: .
CDR3 length: 13

CDR3 protein: CASSEEVTGELFF
CDR3 DNA: TGTGCCAGCAGCGAGGAGGTTACCGGGGAGCTGTTTTTT
D gene: .
J gene: TRBJ2-2
V gene: TRBV9
clone size: .
CDR3 length: 13

CDR3 protein: CASSQTRTSNQPQHF
CDR3 DNA: TGTGCCAGCAGCCAAACGCGGACCTCCAATCAGCCCCAGCATTTT
D gene: .
J gene: TRBJ1-5
V gene: TRBV7-2
clone size: .
CDR3 length: 15

CDR3 protein: CASSLELISYEQYF
CDR3 DNA: TGCGCCAGCAGCTTAGAACTCATCTCCTACGAGCAGTACTTC
D gene: .
J gene: TRBJ2-7
V gene: TRBV5-1
clone size: .
CDR3 length: 14

CDR3 protein: CASSGSGTLPYGYTF
CDR3 DNA: TGTGCCAGCAGTGGTTCGGGGACCCTTCCCTATGGCTACACCTTC
D gene: .
J gene: TRBJ1-2
V gene: TRBV2
clone size: .
CDR3 length: 15

CDR3 protein: CATSQELGFYEQYF
CDR3 DNA: TGTGCCACCAGCCAGGAACTAGGCTTCTACGAGCAGTACTTC
D gene: .
J gene: TRBJ2-7
V gene: TRBV2
clone size: .
CDR3 length: 14

CDR3 protein: CASSTGQGAKGVTEAFF
CDR3 DNA: TGCGCCAGCAGCACGGGACAGGGGGCAAAAGGTGTAACTGAAGCTTTCTTT
D gene: TRBD1
J gene: TRBJ1-1
V gene: TRBV5-1
clone size: .
CDR3 length: 17

CDR3 protein: CASSSWTGQLNSPLHF
CDR3 DNA: TGTGCCAGCAGCTCCTGGACGGGACAGCTTAATTCACCCCTCCACTTT
D gene: TRBD1
J gene: TRBJ1-6
V gene: TRBV5-8
clone size: .
CDR3 length: 16

CDR3 protein: CASSRYSGNAAYEQYF
CDR3 DNA: TGTGCCAGCAGCCGATATAGCGGGAACGCTGCCTACGAGCAGTACTTC
D gene: TRBD2
J gene: TRBJ2-7
V gene: TRBV7-2
clone size: .
CDR3 length: 16

CDR3 protein: CASSLEAGFAVNEQFF
CDR3 DNA: TGTGCCAGCAGCTTAGAGGCAGGCTTCGCAGTGAATGAGCAGTTCTTC
D gene: .
J gene: TRBJ2-1
V gene: TRBV7-6
clone size: .
CDR3 length: 16

CDR3 protein: CASAQKDTQYF
CDR3 DNA: TGTGCCAGCGCTCAGAAAGATACGCAGTATTTT
D gene: .
J gene: TRBJ2-3
V gene: TRBV27
clone size: .
CDR3 length: 11

CDR3 protein: CASSPGLAGFQETQYF
CDR3 DNA: TGTGCCAGCAGTCCCGGACTAGCGGGGTTCCAAGAGACCCAGTACTTC
D gene: TRBD2
J gene: TRBJ2-5
V gene: TRBV2
clone size: .
CDR3 length: 16

CDR3 protein: CASSQGQGYYEQYF
CDR3 DNA: TGCGCCAGCAGCCAAGGACAGGGATACTACGAGCAGTACTTC
D gene: TRBD1
J gene: TRBJ2-7
V gene: TRBV4-3
clone size: .
CDR3 length: 14

CDR3 protein: CSATGQAGNYNEQFF
CDR3 DNA: TGCAGCGCTACCGGCCAGGCAGGGAATTACAATGAGCAGTTCTTC
D gene: .
J gene: TRBJ2-1
V gene: TRBV29-1
clone size: .
CDR3 length: 15

CDR3 protein: CASSLVPGGSTDTQYF
CDR3 DNA: TGTGCTAGCAGCTTAGTACCGGGGGGTAGCACAGATACGCAGTATTTT
D gene: TRBD2
J gene: TRBJ2-3
V gene: TRBV7-7
clone size: .
CDR3 length: 16

CDR3 protein: CASSLGGSGANVLTF
CDR3 DNA: TGTGCCAGCAGCTTAGGAGGCTCTGGGGCCAACGTCCTGACTTTC
D gene: .
J gene: TRBJ2-6
V gene: TRBV5-6
clone size: .
CDR3 length: 15

CDR3 protein: CASSRSGVAGGNEQFF
CDR3 DNA: TGTGCCAGCAGCCGCAGCGGGGTAGCGGGGGGGAATGAGCAGTTCTTC
D gene: TRBD2
J gene: TRBJ2-1
V gene: TRBV11-3
clone size: .
CDR3 length: 16

CDR3 protein: CASRPGLAGGRGETQYF
CDR3 DNA: TGTGCCAGCAGACCGGGACTAGCGGGAGGGCGAGGAGAGACCCAGTACTTC
D gene: TRBD2
J gene: TRBJ2-5
V gene: TRBV7-2
clone size: .
CDR3 length: 17

CDR3 protein: CASSSPGQGAYEQFF
CDR3 DNA: TGTGCCAGCAGTTCGCCGGGACAGGGGGCCTATGAGCAGTTCTTC
D gene: TRBD1
J gene: TRBJ2-1
V gene: TRBV7-9
clone size: .
CDR3 length: 15

CDR3 protein: CASDRASGNTIYF
CDR3 DNA: TGTGCCTCCGACCGGGCCTCTGGAAACACCATATATTTT
D gene: .
J gene: TRBJ1-3
V gene: TRBV30
clone size: .
CDR3 length: 13

CDR3 protein: CASSLGTSGSKETQYF
CDR3 DNA: TGTGCCAGCAGCTTGGGGACTAGCGGGAGTAAAGAGACCCAGTACTTC
D gene: TRBD2
J gene: TRBJ2-5
V gene: TRBV5-4
clone size: .
CDR3 length: 16